This section outlines one T cell receptor beta chain sequence together with its context. The germline CDR1 and CDR2 sequences are MNHNS and SASEGT. The CDR3 spans 13 residues. This entry belongs to a study of T cell clusters in autoimmune cytopenias. TRB rearrangements were amplified by touch-down multiplex PCR with mixed TRB-A/B primers. TCRdb reprocessed the multiplex PCR reads, with one entry per CDR3 protein and no DNA. This repertoire includes around 7,800 distinct CDR3 sequences. Each sample's input was 250 ng genomic DNA, 38,000 or so genome equivalents. The specimen sequenced was peripheral blood. The sequence derives from a human donor with an autoimmune cytopenia or autoimmune hepatitis (not recorded which). This chain links TRBV6-1 with TRBJ2-3; TCRdb's D call of TRBD1 is untestable without DNA. The CDR3 region is CAGSTGSTDTQYF.